A selection of T cell receptor beta chains follows, all from one sample in a study of T cell responses to AZD1222 COVID-19 vaccine. Profiled with immunoSEQ multiplex PCR; TCRdb holds only in-frame clones, not every one. The profile shows around 140,000 clones, 93% of them singletons. The sequences come from peripheral blood, collected after recovery from COVID-19. All receptors come from an adult who had recovered from COVID-19. The CDR3 runs from the conserved cysteine through the conserved F or W. The D gene is left open where the match is weak. Clone size appears in some rows only: once, few, many, or a class for an expanded clone.

D gene: TRBD1
J gene: TRBJ2-7
V gene: TRBV4-1
clone size: .
CDR3 protein: CASSPVGQGAYEQYF
CDR3 DNA: TGCGCCAGCAGCCCCGTAGGACAGGGGGCTTACGAGCAGTACTTC

D gene: .
J gene: TRBJ1-1
V gene: TRBV3-1/TRBV3-2
clone size: .
CDR3 protein: CASSQDLDLASNTEAFF
CDR3 DNA: TGTGCCAGCAGCCAAGATCTAGATTTAGCCTCGAACACTGAAGCTTTCTTT

D gene: .
J gene: TRBJ2-7
V gene: TRBV4-2
clone size: .
CDR3 protein: CASSQEAGLSSYEQYF
CDR3 DNA: TGTGCCAGCAGCCAAGAGGCCGGACTTAGCTCCTACGAGCAGTACTTC

D gene: TRBD2
J gene: TRBJ2-7
V gene: TRBV5-6
clone size: .
CDR3 protein: CASSWTSGYEQYF
CDR3 DNA: TGTGCCAGCAGCTGGACTAGCGGGTACGAGCAGTACTTC

D gene: .
J gene: TRBJ2-7
V gene: TRBV6-5
clone size: .
CDR3 protein: CASSRNPVPTYEQYF
CDR3 DNA: TGTGCCAGCAGTCGTAACCCAGTCCCGACCTACGAGCAGTACTTC

D gene: .
J gene: TRBJ1-1
V gene: TRBV2
clone size: .
CDR3 protein: CASDRRGTTEAFF
CDR3 DNA: TGTGCCTCCGATCGACGGGGTACCACTGAAGCTTTCTTT

D gene: TRBD2
J gene: TRBJ2-3
V gene: TRBV9
clone size: .
CDR3 protein: CASSTGHSGAKDTQYF
CDR3 DNA: TGTGCCAGCAGCACCGGACACAGCGGGGCAAAAGATACGCAGTATTTT

D gene: .
J gene: TRBJ1-5
V gene: TRBV15
clone size: .
CDR3 protein: CATRSWDYNQPQHF
CDR3 DNA: TGTGCCACCCGTTCTTGGGACTACAATCAGCCCCAGCATTTT

D gene: TRBD2
J gene: TRBJ2-1
V gene: TRBV2
clone size: once
CDR3 protein: CASYVTSALNEQFF
CDR3 DNA: TGTGCCAGTTACGTGACTAGCGCCCTCAATGAGCAGTTCTTC

D gene: .
J gene: TRBJ1-2
V gene: TRBV5-1
clone size: .
CDR3 protein: CASSLVGRSSNYGYTF
CDR3 DNA: TGCGCCAGCAGCTTGGTCGGGAGGTCCAGCAACTATGGCTACACCTTC

D gene: .
J gene: TRBJ1-4
V gene: TRBV27
clone size: .
CDR3 protein: CASSLSWGNEKLFF
CDR3 DNA: TGTGCCAGCAGTTTATCGTGGGGAAATGAAAAACTGTTTTTT

D gene: TRBD1
J gene: TRBJ2-7
V gene: TRBV29-1
clone size: .
CDR3 protein: CSVEVVIGGSEQYF
CDR3 DNA: TGCAGCGTTGAAGTTGTCATAGGGGGCTCCGAGCAGTACTTC

D gene: .
J gene: TRBJ1-2
V gene: TRBV3-1/TRBV3-2
clone size: .
CDR3 protein: CASSHESGRAGYTF
CDR3 DNA: TGTGCCAGCAGCCATGAGTCTGGGAGGGCAGGCTACACCTTC